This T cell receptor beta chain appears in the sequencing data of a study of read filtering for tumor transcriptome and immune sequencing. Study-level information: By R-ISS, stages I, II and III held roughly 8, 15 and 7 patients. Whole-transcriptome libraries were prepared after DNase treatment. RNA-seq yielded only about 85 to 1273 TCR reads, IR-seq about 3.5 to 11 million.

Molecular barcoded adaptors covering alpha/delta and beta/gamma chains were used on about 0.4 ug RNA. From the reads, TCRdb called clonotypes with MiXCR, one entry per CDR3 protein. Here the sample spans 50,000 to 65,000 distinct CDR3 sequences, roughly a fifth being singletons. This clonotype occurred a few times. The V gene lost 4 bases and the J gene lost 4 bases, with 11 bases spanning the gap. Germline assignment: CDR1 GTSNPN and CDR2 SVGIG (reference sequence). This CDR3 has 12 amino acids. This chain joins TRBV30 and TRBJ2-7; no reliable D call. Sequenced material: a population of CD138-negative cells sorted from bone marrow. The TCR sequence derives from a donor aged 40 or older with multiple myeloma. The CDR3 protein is CAWTKGTYEQYF. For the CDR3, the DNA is TGTGCCTGGACCAAGGGAACATACGAGCAGTACTTC.